This TCR beta chain was identified during a study of blood T cell repertoires in COVID-19. Original analysis: Reference gene primer amplification yielded estimated nucleated cell counts. Assay: immunoSEQ multiplex PCR; the TCRdb copy retains only in-frame clones and omits some. D and trimming come from the DNA, and the V and J calls and clone size come from that table. Of some 180,000 clones in the sample, roughly 85% were seen once. The CDR3 consists of 15 residues. V was clipped by 4 bases and J by 1 base; unmatched bases: 2. Germline loops: CDR1 MNHEY, CDR2 SMNVEV (reference sequence). The chain carries TRBV27 and TRBJ2-3, with 10 bases fitting TRBD2. Sequencing input: peripheral blood. The clonotype was recovered from a woman older than 75 with acute or convalescent COVID-19. The CDR3 region is CASSYLAGGTDTQYF. The CDR3 nucleotides read TGTGCCAGCAGTTATCTAGCGGGGGGCACAGATACGCAGTATTTT.